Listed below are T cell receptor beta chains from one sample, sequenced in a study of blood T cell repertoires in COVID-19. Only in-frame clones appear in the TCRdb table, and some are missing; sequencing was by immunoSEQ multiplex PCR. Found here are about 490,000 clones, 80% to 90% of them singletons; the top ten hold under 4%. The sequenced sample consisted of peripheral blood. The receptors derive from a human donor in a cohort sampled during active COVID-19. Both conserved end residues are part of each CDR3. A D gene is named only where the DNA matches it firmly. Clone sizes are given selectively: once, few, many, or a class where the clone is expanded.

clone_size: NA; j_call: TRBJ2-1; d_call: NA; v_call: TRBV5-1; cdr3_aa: CASSPEELGTEQFF; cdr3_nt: TGCGCCAGCAGCCCGGAGGAGCTCGGGACAGAGCAGTTCTTC
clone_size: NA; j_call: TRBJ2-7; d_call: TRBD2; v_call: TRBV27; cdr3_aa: CASSLKGGLASSYEQYF; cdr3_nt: TGTGCCAGCAGTTTAAAGGGAGGGCTAGCGTCCTCCTACGAGCAGTACTTC
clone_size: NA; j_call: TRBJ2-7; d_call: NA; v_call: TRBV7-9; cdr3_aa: CASSLDPGHEQYF; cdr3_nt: TGTGCCAGCAGCTTAGATCCAGGGCACGAGCAGTACTTC
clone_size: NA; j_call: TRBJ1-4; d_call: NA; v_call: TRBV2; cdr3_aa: CASRSGANSEKLFF; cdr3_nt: TGTGCCAGCAGGTCAGGGGCAAATAGTGAAAAACTGTTTTTT
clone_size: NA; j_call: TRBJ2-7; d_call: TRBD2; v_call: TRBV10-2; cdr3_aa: CASSEATSDYEQYF; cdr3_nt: TGCGCCAGCAGTGAGGCGACTAGCGACTACGAGCAGTACTTC
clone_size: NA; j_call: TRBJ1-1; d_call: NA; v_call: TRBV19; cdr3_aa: CASTITRATNTEAFF; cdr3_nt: TGTGCCAGTACCATAACCAGGGCCACGAACACTGAAGCTTTCTTT
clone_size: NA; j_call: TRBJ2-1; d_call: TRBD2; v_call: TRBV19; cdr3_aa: CASSTPGLAGVRNEQFF; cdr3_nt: TGTGCCAGTAGTACCCCGGGACTAGCGGGAGTTCGGAATGAGCAGTTCTTC
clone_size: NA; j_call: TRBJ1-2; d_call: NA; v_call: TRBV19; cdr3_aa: CASSIDGRPQNNYGYTF; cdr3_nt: TGTGCCAGTAGTATAGATGGGAGACCACAAAATAACTATGGCTACACCTTC
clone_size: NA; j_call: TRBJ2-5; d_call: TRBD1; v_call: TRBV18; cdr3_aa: CASSRGTGGETQYF; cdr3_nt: TGTGCCAGCTCACGAGGTACAGGGGGGGAGACCCAGTACTTC
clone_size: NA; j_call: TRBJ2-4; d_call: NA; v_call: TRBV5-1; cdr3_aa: CASSWRGADGKNIQYF; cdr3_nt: TGCGCCAGCAGCTGGCGCGGGGCGGACGGGAAAAACATTCAGTACTTC
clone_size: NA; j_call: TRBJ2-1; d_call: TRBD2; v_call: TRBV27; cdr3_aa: CASRTVGGPSGRSYNEQFF; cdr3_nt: TGTGCCAGCAGAACGGTCGGGGGGCCCAGCGGGAGGTCCTACAATGAGCAGTTCTTC
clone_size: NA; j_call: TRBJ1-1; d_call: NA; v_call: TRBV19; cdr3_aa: CASSIGGVAEYTEAFF; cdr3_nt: TGTGCCAGTAGTATAGGAGGAGTGGCAGAATACACTGAAGCTTTCTTT
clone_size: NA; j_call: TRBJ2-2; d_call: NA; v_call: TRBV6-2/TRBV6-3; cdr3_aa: CASSQRPLAYTGELFF; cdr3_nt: TGTGCCAGCAGTCAACGTCCACTAGCCTACACCGGGGAGCTGTTTTTT
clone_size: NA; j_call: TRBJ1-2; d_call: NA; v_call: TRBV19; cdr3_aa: CASSQNNYGYTF; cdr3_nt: TGTGCCAGTAGCCAGAACAACTATGGCTACACCTTC
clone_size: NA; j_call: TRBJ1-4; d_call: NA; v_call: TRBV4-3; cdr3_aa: CASSQGLRGTGNEKLFF; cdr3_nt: TGCGCCAGCAGCCAAGGGCTGCGGGGGACGGGGAATGAAAAACTGTTTTTT
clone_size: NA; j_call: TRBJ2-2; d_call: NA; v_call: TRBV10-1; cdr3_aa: CASSTIGSGELFF; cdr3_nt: TGCGCCAGCAGTACGATCGGGAGCGGGGAGCTGTTTTTT
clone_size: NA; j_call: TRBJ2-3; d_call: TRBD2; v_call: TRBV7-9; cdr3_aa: CASSLILGRGSTDTQYF; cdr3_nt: TGTGCCAGCAGCTTAATTTTAGGGCGGGGGAGCACAGATACGCAGTATTTT
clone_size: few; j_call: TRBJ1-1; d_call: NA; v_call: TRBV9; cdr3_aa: CASSASSGGGGEAFF; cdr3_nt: TGTGCCAGCAGCGCAAGTAGTGGGGGCGGCGGTGAAGCTTTCTTT
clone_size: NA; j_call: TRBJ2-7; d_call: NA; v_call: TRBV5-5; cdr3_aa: CASSTEVYEQYF; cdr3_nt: TGTGCCAGCAGCACGGAGGTCTACGAGCAGTACTTC
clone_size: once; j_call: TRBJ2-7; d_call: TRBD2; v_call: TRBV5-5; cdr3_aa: CASSSSGGVLTYEQYF; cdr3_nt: TGTGCCAGCAGCTCCTCGGGGGGGGTGTTGACCTACGAGCAGTACTTC
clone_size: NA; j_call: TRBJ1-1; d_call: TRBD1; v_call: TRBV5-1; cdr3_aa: CASTQGTVNTEAFF; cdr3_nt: TGCGCCAGCACCCAAGGGACAGTGAACACTGAAGCTTTCTTT
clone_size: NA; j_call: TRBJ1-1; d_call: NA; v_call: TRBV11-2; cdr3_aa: CASSSQGYTEAFF; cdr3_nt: TGTGCCAGCAGCTCCCAGGGGTACACTGAAGCTTTCTTT